This T cell receptor beta chain was retrieved from a study of CD8+ T cells in alopecia areata. Study background: Treatment comprised oral tofacitinib, 5 to 10 mg twice daily, in treated patients.

Extracted RNA was reverse transcribed into cDNA, the sequencing template. Sequenced by immunoSEQ multiplex PCR; TCRdb stores in-frame clones only, minus some. The sample holds about 74,000 clones; approximately 30% are singletons and the top ten take approximately 15%. The treatment was: oral pan-JAK inhibitor, 5-10 mg twice daily. Individuals with alopecia areata gave both lesional scalp punch biopsies and peripheral blood for collection. Trimming removed 6 bases from V and 6 bases from J; junction bases left unmatched: 4. This CDR3 region has 13 residues. CDR1 and CDR2 (germline): MNHEY, SVGAGI. Study observations and caveats: Many of the expanded lesional clones endured in scalp and blood while on tofacitinib.

This clone was recorded a few times. Its antigen is unknown. This sample comprised CD8+ T cells sorted from blood, obtained at week 4, from a patient treated with tofacitinib. V and J are TRBV6-5 and TRBJ1-5; TRBD1 matches 8 bases. The source of this sequence is a human donor with alopecia areata. The CDR3 sequence: CASSAGQGQPQHF. For the CDR3, the DNA is TGTGCCAGCAGCGCCGGACAGGGTCAGCCCCAGCATTTT.